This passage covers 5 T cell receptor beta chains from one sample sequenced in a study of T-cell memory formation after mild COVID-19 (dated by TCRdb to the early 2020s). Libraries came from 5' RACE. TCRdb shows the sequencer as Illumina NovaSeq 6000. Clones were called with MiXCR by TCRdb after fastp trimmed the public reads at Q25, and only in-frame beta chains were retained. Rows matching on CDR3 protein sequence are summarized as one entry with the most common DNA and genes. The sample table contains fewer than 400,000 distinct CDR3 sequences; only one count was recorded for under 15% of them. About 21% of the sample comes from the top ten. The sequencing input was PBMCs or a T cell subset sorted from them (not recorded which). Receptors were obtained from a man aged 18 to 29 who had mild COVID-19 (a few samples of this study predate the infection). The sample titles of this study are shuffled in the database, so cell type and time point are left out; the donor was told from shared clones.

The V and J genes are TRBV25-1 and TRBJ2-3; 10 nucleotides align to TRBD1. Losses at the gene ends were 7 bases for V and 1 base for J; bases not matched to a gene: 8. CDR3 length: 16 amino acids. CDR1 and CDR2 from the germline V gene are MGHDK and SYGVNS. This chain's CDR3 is CASTGTGQGRTDTQYF. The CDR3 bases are TGTGCCAGCACGGGGACGGGACAGGGGCGCACAGATACGCAGTATTTT.

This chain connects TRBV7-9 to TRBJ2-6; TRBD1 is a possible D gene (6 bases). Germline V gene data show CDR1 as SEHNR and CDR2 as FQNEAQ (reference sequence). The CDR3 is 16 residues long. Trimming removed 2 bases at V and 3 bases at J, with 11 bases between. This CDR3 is CASSLTGSFGANVLTF. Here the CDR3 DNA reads TGTGCCAGCAGCTTAACAGGGAGCTTTGGGGCCAACGTCCTGACTTTC.

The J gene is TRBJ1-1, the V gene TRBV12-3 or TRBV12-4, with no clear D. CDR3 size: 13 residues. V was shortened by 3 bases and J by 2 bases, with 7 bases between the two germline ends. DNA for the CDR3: TGTGCCAGCAGTTTCCGCATAAACACTGAAGCTTTCTTT. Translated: CASSFRINTEAFF.

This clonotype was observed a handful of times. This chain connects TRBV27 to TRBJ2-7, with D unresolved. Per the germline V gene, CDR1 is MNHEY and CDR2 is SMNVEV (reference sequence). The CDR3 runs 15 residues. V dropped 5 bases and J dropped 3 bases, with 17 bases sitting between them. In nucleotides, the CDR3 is TGTGCCAGCAGTATCGAAGAGGCCGGATTCTACGAGCAGTACTTC. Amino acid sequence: CASSIEEAGFYEQYF.

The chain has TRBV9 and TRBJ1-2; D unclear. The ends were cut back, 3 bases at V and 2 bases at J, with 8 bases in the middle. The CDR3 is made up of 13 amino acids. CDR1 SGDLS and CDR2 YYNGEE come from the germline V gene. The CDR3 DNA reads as TGTGCCAGCAGCGAGGTCTTCAACTATGGCTACACCTTC. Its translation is CASSEVFNYGYTF.